This TCR beta chain comes out of a study of monozygotic twins with inflammatory bowel disease. From its re-call of the 5' RACE reads, TCRdb lists each CDR3 protein once, without DNA. The sample has roughly 300,000 distinct CDR3 sequences; the top ten hold approximately 5.9%. The CDR3 runs 13 residues. CDR1 and CDR2 (germline): SGHTA, FQGNSA. This clonotype was obtained from a human donor with ulcerative colitis or Crohn's disease, or a healthy co-twin of an affected twin (not recorded which). The rearrangement links TRBV7-2 to TRBJ1-1. The sequencing input was blood. The CDR3 reads CASSLVGKTEAFF.